This TCR beta chain stems from a study of CXCR3-negative and CXCR3-positive naive CD8 T cells. Study-level results: Hydrophobicity of TRB CDR3s was greater in CXCR3-positive naive cells than in CXCR3-negative naive cells.

The CDR3 loop spans 15 amino acids. Germline V gene sequence: CDR1 SGHDN, CDR2 FVKESK. Libraries of TRB cDNA were made by 5' RACE and carried UMIs. For each CDR3 protein, TCRdb gives one entry from its re-call of the 5' RACE reads, without DNA. The sample has 55,000 to 70,000 distinct CDR3 sequences. Turning to this clonotype: The target antigen is unknown.

The sequencing sample was made of naive CXCR3+ CD8+ T cells from blood. Documented subset: CD45RO-CCR7+CD27+CD95- naive CD8+ T cells expressing CXCR3 (TNR3+). This receptor was identified in a human donor in good health. Some clones in this sample may be carry-over from other donors' samples. V gene TRBV14 combines with J gene TRBJ2-7. The CDR3 sequence is CASSQARLTPHEQYF.